This T cell receptor (beta chain) was sequenced in a study of cytomegalovirus exposure and HLA in healthy donors. Whole-study findings and limits: Follow-up analysis later connected one missense variant in DCLRE1C with trimming of TCR beta V- and J-genes. In a later analysis, approximately 18,000 TCR beta sequences were associated with HLA alleles at 0.05 false discovery rate.

The PCR made use of 60 Vbeta and 13 Jbeta primers. Profiled with immunoSEQ multiplex PCR; TCRdb holds only in-frame clones, not every one. The data show over 50,000 clones, with roughly 80% seen just once and 1.7% held by the top ten. A word on this clone: Its antigen is unknown. Compared with germline, one end of the junction differs, possibly owing to a read error.

This CDR3 is 16 amino acids long. From germline, CDR1 is SGHTA and CDR2 FQGNSA. This TCR came from a man in his forties in good health and CMV-seronegative. The genes are TRBV7-2 and TRBJ2-3; D possibly corresponds to TRBD2 (6 bases). What was sequenced was PBMCs. CDR3 coding DNA: TGTGCCAGCAGCTTAGGATTGGTGTTTGGGCGGACTACACTAGAGTTT. It encodes CASSLGLVFGRTTLEF. Full variable domain (remainder filled in from reference TRBV7-2 and TRBJ2-3): GAGVSQSPSNKVTEKGKDVELRCDPISGHTALYWYRQSLGQGLEFLIYFQGNSAPDKSGLPSDRFSAERTGGSVSTLTIQRTQQEDSAVYLCASSLGLVFGRTTLEFGPGTRLTVL.